Reported below is one T cell receptor (beta chain). This CDR3 contains 14 residues. CDR1 is WSHSY, CDR2 SAAADI, per germline. V was shortened by 6 bases and J by 0 bases, with 12 bases between the two germline ends. This specimen comes from a study of blood T cells in healthy people across ages. Together with a sample-barcoded 5' primer, a J-beta primer mix was included in a second PCR lasting about 7 to 11 cycles. MiXCR, run by TCRdb on the 5' RACE reads, gives a single entry per CDR3 protein. The sample lists over 1,200,000 distinct CDR3 sequences, roughly 60% seen once, with more than 6% in the top ten.

This clonotype was obtained from a man aged 18 to 30 in good health. The chain links TRBV10-2 to TRBJ2-7; D perhaps matches TRBD1 (6 bases). Sequencing input: blood. CDR3 region: CASREQGDSYEQYF. The CDR3 region has the DNA TGCGCCAGCAGGGAACAGGGTGACTCCTACGAGCAGTACTTC.